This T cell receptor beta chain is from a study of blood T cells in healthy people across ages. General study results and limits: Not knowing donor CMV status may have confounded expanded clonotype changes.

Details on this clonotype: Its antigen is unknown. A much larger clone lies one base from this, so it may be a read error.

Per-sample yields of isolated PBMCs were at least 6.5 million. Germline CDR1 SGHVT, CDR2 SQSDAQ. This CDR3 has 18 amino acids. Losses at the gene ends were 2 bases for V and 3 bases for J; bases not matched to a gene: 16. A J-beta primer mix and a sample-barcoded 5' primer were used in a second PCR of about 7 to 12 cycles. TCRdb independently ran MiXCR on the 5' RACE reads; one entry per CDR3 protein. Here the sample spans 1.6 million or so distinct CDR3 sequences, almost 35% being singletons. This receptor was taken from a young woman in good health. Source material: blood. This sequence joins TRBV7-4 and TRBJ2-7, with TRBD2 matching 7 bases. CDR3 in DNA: TGTGCCAGCAGCTTATGCCGGGCAGGGAGGGTCCCCCTCTACGAGCAGTACTTC. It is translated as CASSLCRAGRVPLYEQYF. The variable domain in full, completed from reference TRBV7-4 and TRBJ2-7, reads GAGVSQSPRYKVAKRGRDVALRCDSISGHVTLYWYRQTLGQGSEVLTYSQSDAQRDKSGRPSGRFSAERPERSVSTLKIQRTEQGDSAVYLCASSLCRAGRVPLYEQYFGPGTRLTVT.